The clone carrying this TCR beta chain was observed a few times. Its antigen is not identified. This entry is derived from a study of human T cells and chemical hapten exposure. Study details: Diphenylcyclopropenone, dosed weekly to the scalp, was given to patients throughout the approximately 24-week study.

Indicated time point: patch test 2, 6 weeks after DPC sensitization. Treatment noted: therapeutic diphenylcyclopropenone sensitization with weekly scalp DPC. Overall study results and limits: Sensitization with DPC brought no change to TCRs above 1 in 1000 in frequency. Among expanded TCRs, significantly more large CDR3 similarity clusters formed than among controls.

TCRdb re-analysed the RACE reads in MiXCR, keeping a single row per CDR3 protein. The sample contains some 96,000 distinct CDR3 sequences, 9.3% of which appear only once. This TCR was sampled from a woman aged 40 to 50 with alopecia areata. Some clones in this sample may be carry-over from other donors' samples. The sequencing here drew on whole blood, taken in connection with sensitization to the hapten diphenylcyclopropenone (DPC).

For the CDR3, the DNA is TGTGCCAGCAGCTTAATGGGGGGCGTCGTTTACGAGCAGTACTTC. Residues: CASSLMGGVVYEQYF. This chain connects TRBV7-2 to TRBJ2-7; the D gene could be TRBD1 or TRBD2 (6 bases each). V was shortened by 2 bases and J by 4 bases, with 15 bases between the two germline ends. The germline gives CDR1 SGHTA, CDR2 FQGNSA. The CDR3 has 15 residues. Looking up the rest from reference TRBV7-2 and TRBJ2-7 gives the full variable domain: GAGVSQSPSNKVTEKGKDVELRCDPISGHTALYWYRQSLGQGLEFLIYFQGNSAPDKSGLPSDRFSAERTGGSVSTLTIQRTQQEDSAVYLCASSLMGGVVYEQYFGPGTRLTVT.